This T cell receptor beta chain was captured by sequencing in a study of cytomegalovirus exposure and HLA in healthy donors. Study information: An analysis done earlier identified about 120 million unique TCR beta sequences from approximately 200 million T cells.

Concerning this clone: Its target is not known.

The PCR made use of 60 Vbeta and 13 Jbeta primers. Sequenced by immunoSEQ multiplex PCR; TCRdb stores in-frame clones only, minus some. Seen here are about 110,000 clones, 77% observed once, and the top ten hold 4.2%. Trimming removed 4 bases from V and 2 bases from J, with 11 bases in between. Germline V lookup: CDR1 MNHEY, CDR2 SMNVEV (reference sequence). The length of the CDR3 is 14 residues. Study-wide results and limits: Cytomegalovirus association was assigned to some 160 TCR beta chains. With further analysis later on, most CMV-associated TCR beta chains appeared HLA-restricted.

This receptor was obtained from a male donor in good health and CMV-seronegative. The V gene is TRBV27, the J gene TRBJ1-1; TRBD1 is a possible D gene (6 bases). The source material was PBMCs. This CDR3 reads CASSSRGPNTEAFF. As DNA, the CDR3 is TGTGCCAGCAGTTCCAGGGGTCCTAACACTGAAGCTTTCTTT.